This TCR beta chain was found in a study of blood T cell repertoires in COVID-19. Overall study context: COVID-19 samples collected from the United States, Italy and Spain covered acute and convalescent phases. The cDNA or gDNA used as material had been derived from T cells, B-cell-depleted T cells, or PBMCs.

Sequenced by immunoSEQ multiplex PCR; TCRdb stores in-frame clones only, minus some. Here the sample spans about 190,000 clones, 88% being singletons. Germline V gives CDR1 SNHLY, CDR2 FYNNEI. V was clipped by 4 bases and J by 2 bases; unmatched bases: 5. This CDR3 region has 15 residues. The source material was peripheral blood. The V and J genes are TRBV2 and TRBJ2-3; TRBD2 matches at 8 bases. This clonotype was obtained from a man aged 18-30 years with active or convalescent COVID-19. The CDR3 sequence: CASSARGGFTDTQYF. CDR3 bases: TGTGCCAGCAGTGCCCGGGGGGGGTTCACAGATACGCAGTATTTT.